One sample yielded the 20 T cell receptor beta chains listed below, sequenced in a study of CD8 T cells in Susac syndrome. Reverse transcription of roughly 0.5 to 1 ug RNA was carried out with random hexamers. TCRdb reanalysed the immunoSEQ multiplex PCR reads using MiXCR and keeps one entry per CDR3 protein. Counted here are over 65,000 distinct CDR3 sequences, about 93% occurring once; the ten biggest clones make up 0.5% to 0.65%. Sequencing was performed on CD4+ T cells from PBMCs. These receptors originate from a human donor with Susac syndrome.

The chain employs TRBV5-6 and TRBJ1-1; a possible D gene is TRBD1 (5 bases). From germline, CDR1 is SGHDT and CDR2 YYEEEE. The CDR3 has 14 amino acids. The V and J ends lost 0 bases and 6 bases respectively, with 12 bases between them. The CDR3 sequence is CASSLGDGIAEAFF. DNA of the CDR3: TGTGCCAGCAGCTTGGGGGACGGGATAGCTGAAGCTTTCTTT.

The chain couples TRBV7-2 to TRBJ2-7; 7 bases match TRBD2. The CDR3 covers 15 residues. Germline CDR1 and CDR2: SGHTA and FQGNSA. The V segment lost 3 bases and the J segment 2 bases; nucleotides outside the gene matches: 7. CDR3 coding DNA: TGTGCCAGCAGCTTGAGCGGGACCAAGACCTACGAGCAGTACTTC. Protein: CASSLSGTKTYEQYF.

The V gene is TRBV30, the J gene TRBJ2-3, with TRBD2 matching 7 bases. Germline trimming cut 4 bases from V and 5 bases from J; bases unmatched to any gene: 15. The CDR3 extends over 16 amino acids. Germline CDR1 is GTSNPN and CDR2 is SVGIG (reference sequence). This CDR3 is CAWKGSGAGAVDTQYF. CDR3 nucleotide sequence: TGTGCCTGGAAGGGTAGCGGTGCGGGAGCAGTAGATACGCAGTATTTT.

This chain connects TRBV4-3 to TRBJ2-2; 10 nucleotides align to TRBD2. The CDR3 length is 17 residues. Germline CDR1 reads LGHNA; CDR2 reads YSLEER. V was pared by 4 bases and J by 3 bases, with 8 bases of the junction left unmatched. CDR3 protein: CASSPGRTSGYTGELFF. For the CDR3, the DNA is TGCGCCAGCAGCCCAGGCCGGACTAGCGGATACACCGGGGAGCTGTTTTTT.

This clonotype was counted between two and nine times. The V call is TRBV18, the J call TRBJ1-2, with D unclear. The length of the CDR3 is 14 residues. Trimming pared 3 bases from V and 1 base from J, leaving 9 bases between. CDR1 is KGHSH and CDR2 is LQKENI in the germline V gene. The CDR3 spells CASSPTQSNYGYTF. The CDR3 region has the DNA TGTGCCAGCTCACCTACACAGAGTAACTATGGCTACACCTTC.

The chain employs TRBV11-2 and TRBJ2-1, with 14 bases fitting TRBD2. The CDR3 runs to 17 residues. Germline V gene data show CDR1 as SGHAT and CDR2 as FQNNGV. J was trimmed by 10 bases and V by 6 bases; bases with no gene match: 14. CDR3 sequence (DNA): TGTGCCAGCAGTACTAGTGGACTAGCGGGAGGAGTTGGCGAGCAGTTCTTC. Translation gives CASSTSGLAGGVGEQFF.

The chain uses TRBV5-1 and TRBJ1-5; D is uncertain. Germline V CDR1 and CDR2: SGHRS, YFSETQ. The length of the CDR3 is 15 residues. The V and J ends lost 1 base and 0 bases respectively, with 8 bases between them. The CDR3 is CASSLNGDSNQPQHF. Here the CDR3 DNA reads TGCGCCAGCAGCTTGAATGGAGATAGCAATCAGCCCCAGCATTTT.

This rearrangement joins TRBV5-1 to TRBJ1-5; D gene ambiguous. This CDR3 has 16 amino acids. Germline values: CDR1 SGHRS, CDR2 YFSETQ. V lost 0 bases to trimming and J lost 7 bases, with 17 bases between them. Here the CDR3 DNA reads TGCGCCAGCAGCTTGGAACCGGCAGGATCGGGCCAGCCCCAGCATTTT. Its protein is CASSLEPAGSGQPQHF.

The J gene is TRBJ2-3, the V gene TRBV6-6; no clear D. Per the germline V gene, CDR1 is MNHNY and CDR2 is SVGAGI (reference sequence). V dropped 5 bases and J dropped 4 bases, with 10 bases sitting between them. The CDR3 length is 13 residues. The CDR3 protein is CASSRSSSDTQYF. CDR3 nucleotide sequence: TGTGCCAGCAGTAGGAGTTCCTCAGATACGCAGTATTTT.

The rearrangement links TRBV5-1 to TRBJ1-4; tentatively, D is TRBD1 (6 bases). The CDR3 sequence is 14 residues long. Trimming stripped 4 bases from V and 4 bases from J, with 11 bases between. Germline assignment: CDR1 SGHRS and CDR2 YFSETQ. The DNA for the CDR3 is TGCGCCAGCAGCCCGGACAGTTTTAATGAAAAACTGTTTTTT. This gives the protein CASSPDSFNEKLFF.

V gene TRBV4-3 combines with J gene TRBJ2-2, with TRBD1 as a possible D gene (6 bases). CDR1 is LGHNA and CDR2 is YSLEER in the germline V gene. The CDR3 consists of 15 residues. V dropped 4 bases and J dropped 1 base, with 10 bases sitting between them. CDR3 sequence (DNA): TGCGCCAGCAGCCCCAAAGGGGGGAACACCGGGGAGCTGTTTTTT. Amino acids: CASSPKGGNTGELFF.

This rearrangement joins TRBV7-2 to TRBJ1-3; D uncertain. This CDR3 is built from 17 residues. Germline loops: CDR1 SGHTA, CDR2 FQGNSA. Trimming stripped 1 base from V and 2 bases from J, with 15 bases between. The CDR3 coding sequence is TGTGCCAGCAGCTTAGGACCGCCTGCGAGCGCTGGAAACACCATATATTTT. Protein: CASSLGPPASAGNTIYF.

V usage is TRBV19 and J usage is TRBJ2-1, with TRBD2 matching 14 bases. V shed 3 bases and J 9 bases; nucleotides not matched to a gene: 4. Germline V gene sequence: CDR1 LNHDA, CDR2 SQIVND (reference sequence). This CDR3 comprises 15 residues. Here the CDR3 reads CASSMSTSGRAEQFF. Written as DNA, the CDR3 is TGTGCCAGTAGTATGTCGACTAGCGGGAGGGCTGAGCAGTTCTTC.

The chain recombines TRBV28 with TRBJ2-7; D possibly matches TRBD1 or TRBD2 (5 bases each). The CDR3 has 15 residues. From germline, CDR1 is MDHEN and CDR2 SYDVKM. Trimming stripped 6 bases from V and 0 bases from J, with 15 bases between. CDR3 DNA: TGTGCCAGCAGAACTCAGGGAGTCCTCTCCTACGAGCAGTACTTC. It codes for CASRTQGVLSYEQYF. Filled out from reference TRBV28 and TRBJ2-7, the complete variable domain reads DVKVTQSSRYLVKRTGEKVFLECVQDMDHENMFWYRQDPGLGLRLIYFSYDVKMKEKGDIPEGYSVSREKKERFSLILESASTNQTSMYLCASRTQGVLSYEQYFGPGTRLTVT.

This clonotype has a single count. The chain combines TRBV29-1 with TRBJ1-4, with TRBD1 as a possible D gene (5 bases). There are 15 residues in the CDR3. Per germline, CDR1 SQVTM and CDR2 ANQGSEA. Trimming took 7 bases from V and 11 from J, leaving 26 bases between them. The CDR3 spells CSAEGWAGRSRKLFF. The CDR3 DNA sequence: TGCAGCGCCGAAGGGTGGGCAGGGCGGAGTAGGAAACTGTTTTTT. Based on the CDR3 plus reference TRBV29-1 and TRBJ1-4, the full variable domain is SAVISQKPSRDICQRGTSLTIQCQVDSQVTMMFWYRQQPGQSLTLIATANQGSEATYESGFVIDKFPISRPNLTFSTLTVSNMSPEDSSIYLCSAEGWAGRSRKLFFGSGTQLSVL.

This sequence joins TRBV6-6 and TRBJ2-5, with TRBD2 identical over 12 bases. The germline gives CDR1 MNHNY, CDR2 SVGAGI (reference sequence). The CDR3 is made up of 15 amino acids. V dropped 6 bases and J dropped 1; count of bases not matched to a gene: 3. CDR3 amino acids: CASRTTSGGQETQYF. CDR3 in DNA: TGTGCCAGCAGAACGACTAGCGGGGGCCAAGAGACCCAGTACTTC.

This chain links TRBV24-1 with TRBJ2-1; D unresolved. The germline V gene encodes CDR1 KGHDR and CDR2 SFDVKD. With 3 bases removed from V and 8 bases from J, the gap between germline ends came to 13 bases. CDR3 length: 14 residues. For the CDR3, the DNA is TGTGCCACCAGTGATAGGGCCCCTTGGGATGAGCAGTTCTTC. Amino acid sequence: CATSDRAPWDEQFF.

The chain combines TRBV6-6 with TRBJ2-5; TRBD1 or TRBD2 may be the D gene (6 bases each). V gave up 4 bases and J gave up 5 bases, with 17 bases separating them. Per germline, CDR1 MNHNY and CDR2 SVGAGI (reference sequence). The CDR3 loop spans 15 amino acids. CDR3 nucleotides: TGTGCCAGCAGTTTCCAAAGGGGGGCTAGGGAGACCCAGTACTTC. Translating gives CASSFQRGARETQYF.

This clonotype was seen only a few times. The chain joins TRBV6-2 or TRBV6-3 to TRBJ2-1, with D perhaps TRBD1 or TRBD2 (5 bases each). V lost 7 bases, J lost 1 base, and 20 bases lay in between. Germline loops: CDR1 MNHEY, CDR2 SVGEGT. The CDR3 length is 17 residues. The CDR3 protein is CASNKTPWGNSYNEQFF. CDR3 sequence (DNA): TGTGCCAGCAACAAGACTCCCTGGGGGAATTCCTACAATGAGCAGTTCTTC.

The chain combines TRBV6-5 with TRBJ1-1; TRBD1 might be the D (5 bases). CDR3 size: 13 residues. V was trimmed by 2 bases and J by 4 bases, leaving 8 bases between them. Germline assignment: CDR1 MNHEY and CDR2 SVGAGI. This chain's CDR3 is CASSYRGGTEAFF. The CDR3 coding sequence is TGTGCCAGCAGTTACAGGGGCGGCACTGAAGCTTTCTTT.